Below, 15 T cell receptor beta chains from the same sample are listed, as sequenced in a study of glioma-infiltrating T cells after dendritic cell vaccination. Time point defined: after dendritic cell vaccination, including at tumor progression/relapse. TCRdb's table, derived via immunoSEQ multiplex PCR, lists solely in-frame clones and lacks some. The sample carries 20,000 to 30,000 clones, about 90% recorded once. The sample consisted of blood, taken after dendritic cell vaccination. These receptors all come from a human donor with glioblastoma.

The CDR3 DNA is TGTGCCAGCCAGCTAGGGACAGGGACCTCACCCCTCCACTTT. Translation gives CASQLGTGTSPLHF. This chain connects TRBV19 to TRBJ1-6, with TRBD1 matching 9 bases. This CDR3 spans 14 amino acids. The germline gives CDR1 LNHDA, CDR2 SQIVND (reference sequence). V dropped 9 bases and J dropped 10; count of bases not matched to a gene: 10.

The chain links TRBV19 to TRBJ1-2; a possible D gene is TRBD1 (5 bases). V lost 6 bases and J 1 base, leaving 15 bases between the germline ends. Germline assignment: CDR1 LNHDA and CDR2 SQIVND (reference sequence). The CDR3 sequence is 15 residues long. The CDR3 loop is CASSPYGGINYGYTF. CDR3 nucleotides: TGTGCCAGTAGCCCCTACGGGGGGATTAACTATGGCTACACCTTC.

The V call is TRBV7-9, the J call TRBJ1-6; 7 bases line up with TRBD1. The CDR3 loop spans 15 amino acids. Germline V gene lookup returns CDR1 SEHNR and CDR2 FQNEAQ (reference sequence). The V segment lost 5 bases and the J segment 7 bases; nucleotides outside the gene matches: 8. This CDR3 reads CASSATGTVNSPLHF. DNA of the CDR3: TGTGCCAGCAGCGCTACCGGGACAGTCAATTCACCCCTCCACTTT. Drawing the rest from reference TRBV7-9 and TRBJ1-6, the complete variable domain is DTGVSQNPRHKITKRGQNVTFRCDPISEHNRLYWYRQTLGQGPEFLTYFQNEAQLEKSRLLSDRFSAERPKGSFSTLEIQRTEQGDSAMYLCASSATGTVNSPLHFGNGTRLTVT.

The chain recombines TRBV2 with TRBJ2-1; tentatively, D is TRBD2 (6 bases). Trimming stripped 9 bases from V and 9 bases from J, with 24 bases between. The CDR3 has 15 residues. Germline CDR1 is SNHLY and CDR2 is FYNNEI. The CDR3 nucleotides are TGTGCCAGTTCCGCCACGGCCCGAGGAGGGCTTGAGCAGTTCTTC. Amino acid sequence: CASSATARGGLEQFF.

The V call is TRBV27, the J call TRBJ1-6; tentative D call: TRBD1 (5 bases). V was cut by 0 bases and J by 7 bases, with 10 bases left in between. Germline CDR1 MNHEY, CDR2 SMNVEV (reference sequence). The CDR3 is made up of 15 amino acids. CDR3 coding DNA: TGTGCCAGCAGTTTATCAGGGGTCGACAATTCACCCCTCCACTTT. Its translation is CASSLSGVDNSPLHF.

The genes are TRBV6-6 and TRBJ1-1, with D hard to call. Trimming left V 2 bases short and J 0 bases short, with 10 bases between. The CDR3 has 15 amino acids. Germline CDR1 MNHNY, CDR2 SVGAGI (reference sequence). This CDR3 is CASSYPEGMNTEAFF. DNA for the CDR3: TGTGCCAGCAGTTACCCTGAGGGAATGAACACTGAAGCTTTCTTT.

The CDR3 spells CASKDRAGNQPQHF. As DNA, the CDR3 is TGCGCCAGCAAGGACAGGGCGGGCAATCAGCCCCAGCATTTT. The J gene is TRBJ1-5, the V gene TRBV10-2, with TRBD1 identical over 8 bases. Germline V CDR1 and CDR2: WSHSY, SAAADI. Trimming cost V 7 bases and J 2 bases; bases outside gene matches: 4. The CDR3 loop spans 14 amino acids.

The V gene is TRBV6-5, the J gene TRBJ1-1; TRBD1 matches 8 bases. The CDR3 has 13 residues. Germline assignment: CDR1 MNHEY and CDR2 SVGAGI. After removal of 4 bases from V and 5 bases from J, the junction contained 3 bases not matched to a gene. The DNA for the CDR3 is TGTGCCAGCAGTTCCCAGGGGGCTACTGAAGCTTTCTTT. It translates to CASSSQGATEAFF.

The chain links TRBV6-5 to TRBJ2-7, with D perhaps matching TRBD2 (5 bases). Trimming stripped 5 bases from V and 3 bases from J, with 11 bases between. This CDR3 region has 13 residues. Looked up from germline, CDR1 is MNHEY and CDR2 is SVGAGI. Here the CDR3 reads CASSRGPNYEQYF. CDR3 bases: TGTGCCAGCAGTCGGGGTCCGAACTACGAGCAGTACTTC.

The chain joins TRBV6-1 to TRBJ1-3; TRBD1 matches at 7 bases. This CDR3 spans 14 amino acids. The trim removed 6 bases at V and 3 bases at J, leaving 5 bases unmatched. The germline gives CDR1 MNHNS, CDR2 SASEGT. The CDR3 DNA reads TGTGCCAGCAGAACAGGGGAAGGTGGAAACACCATATATTTT. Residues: CASRTGEGGNTIYF.

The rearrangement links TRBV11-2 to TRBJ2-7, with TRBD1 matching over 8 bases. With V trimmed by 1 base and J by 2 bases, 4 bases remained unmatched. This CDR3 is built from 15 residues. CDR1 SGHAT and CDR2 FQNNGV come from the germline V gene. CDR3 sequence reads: CASSLARTGPYEQYF. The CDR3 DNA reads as TGTGCCAGCAGCTTAGCCCGGACAGGGCCCTACGAGCAGTACTTC.

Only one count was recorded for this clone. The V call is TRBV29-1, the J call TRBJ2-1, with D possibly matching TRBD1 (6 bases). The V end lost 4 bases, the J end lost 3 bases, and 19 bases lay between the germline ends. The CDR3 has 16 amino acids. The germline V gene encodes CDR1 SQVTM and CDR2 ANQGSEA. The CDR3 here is CSVGSGEGVSYNEQFF. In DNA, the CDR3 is TGCAGCGTTGGAAGTGGTGAGGGGGTTAGCTACAATGAGCAGTTCTTC.

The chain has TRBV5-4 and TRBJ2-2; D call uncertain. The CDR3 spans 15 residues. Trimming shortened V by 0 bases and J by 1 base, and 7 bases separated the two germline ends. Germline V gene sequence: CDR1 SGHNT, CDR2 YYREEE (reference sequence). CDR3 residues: CASSLAIGNTGELFF. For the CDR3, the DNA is TGTGCCAGCAGCTTGGCCATCGGGAACACCGGGGAGCTGTTTTTT.

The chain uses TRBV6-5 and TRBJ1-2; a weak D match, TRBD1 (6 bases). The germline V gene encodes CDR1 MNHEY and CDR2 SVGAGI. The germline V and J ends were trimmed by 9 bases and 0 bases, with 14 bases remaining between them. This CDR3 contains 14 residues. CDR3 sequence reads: CASKLSGANYGYTF. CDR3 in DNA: TGTGCCAGTAAACTTTCAGGGGCTAACTATGGCTACACCTTC.

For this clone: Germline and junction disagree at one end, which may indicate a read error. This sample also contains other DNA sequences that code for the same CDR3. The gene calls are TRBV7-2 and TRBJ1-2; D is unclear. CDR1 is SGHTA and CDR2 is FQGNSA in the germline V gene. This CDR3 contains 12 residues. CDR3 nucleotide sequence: TGTGCCAGCAGTTTAGCGCGGGCCGCGGGCACCTTC. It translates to CASSLARAAGTF.